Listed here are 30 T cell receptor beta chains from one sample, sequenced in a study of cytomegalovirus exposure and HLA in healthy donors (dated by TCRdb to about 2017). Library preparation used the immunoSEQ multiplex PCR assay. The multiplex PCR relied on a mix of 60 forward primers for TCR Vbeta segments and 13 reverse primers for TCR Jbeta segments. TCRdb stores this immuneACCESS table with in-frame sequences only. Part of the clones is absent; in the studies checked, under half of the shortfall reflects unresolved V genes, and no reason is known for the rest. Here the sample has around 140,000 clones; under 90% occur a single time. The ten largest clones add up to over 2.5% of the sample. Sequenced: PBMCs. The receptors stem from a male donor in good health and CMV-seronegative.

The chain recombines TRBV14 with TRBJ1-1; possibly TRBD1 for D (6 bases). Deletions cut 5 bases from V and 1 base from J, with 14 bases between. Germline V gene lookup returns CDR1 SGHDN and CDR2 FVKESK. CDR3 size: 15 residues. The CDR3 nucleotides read TGTGCCAGCAGCGTACAGGGAGGGGGGAACACTGAAGCTTTCTTT. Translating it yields CASSVQGGGNTEAFF.

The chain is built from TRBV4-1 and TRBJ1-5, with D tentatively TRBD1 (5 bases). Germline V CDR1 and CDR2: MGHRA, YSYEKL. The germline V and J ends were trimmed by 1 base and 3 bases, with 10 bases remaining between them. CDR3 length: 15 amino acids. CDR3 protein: CASSQAAGPNQPQHF. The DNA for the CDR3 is TGCGCCAGCAGCCAAGCGGCAGGGCCCAATCAGCCCCAGCATTTT.

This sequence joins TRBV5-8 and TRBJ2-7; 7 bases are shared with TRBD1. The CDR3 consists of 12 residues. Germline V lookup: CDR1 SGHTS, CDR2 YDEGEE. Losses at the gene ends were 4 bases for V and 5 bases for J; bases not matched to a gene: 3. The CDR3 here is CASSQGQNEQYF. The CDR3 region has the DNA TGTGCCAGCAGCCAGGGACAGAACGAGCAGTACTTC.

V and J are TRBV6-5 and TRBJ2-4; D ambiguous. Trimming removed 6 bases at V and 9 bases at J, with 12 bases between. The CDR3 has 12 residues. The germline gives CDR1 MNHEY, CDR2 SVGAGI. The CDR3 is CASSPPRSIQYF. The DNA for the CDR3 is TGTGCCAGCAGCCCCCCCCGGTCCATTCAGTACTTC.

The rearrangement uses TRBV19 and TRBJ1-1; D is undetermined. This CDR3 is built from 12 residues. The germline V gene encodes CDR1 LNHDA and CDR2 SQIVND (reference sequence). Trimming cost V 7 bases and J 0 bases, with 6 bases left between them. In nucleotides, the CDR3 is TGTGCCAGTAATCAATTGAACACTGAAGCTTTCTTT. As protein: CASNQLNTEAFF.

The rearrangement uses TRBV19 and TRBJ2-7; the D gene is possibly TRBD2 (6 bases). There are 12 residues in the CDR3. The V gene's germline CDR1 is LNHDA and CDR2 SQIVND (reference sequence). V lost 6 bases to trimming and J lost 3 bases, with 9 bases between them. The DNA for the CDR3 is TGTGCCAGTAGCCTCGGGGGCTACGAGCAGTACTTC. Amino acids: CASSLGGYEQYF.

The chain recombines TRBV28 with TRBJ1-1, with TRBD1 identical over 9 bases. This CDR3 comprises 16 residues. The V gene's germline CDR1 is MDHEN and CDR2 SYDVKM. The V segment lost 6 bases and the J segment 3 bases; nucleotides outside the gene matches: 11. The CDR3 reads CASSSNRGLWYTEAFF. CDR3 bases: TGTGCCAGCAGCTCCAACAGGGGGCTTTGGTACACTGAAGCTTTCTTT.

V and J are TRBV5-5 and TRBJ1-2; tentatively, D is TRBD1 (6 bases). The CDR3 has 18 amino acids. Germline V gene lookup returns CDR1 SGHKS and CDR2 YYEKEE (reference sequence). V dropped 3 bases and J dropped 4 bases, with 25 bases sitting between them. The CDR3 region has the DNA TGTGCCAGCAGCTCCTGGCCTTCTGATCCGGGGGGCCTCTATGGCTACACCTTC. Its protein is CASSSWPSDPGGLYGYTF.

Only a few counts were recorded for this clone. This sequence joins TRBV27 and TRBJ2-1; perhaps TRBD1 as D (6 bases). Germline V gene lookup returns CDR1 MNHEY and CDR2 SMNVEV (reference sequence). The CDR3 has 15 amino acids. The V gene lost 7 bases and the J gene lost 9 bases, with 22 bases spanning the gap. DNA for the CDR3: TGTGCCAGCAAGGCAGGGGAATGGATCAACAGTGAGCAGTTCTTC. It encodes CASKAGEWINSEQFF.

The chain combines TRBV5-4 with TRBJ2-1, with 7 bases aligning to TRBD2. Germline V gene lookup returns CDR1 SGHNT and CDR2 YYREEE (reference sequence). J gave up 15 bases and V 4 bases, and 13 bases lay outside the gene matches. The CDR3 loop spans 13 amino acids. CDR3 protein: CASSEQRSGSSFF. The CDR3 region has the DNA TGTGCCAGCAGCGAACAACGTAGCGGGTCCTCGTTCTTC.

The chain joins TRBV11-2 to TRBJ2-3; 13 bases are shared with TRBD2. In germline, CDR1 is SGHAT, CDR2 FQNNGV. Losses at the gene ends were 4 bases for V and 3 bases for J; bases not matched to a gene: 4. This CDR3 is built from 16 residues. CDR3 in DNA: TGTGCCAGCAGCTCGGGACTAGCGGGGACGACAGATACGCAGTATTTT. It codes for CASSSGLAGTTDTQYF.

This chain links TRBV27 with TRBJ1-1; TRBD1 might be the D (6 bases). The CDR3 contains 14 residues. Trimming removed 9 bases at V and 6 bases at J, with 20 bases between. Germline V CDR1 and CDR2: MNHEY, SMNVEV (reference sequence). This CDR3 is CASYHTRGLSEAFF. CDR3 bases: TGTGCCAGTTACCATACCAGGGGTCTGTCTGAAGCTTTCTTT.

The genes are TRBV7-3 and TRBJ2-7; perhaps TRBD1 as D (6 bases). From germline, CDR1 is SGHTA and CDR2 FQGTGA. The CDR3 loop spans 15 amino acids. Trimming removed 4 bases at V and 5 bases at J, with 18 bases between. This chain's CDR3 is CASSSLDGTSNEQYF. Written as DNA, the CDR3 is TGTGCCAGCAGCTCTCTGGACGGGACAAGCAACGAGCAGTACTTC.

The CDR3 protein is CASSSRREIPYNEQFF. Here the CDR3 DNA reads TGTGCCAGCAGCTCACGGCGGGAGATCCCCTACAATGAGCAGTTCTTC. The V and J genes are TRBV11-2 and TRBJ2-1; 7 bases map to TRBD2. Looked up from germline, CDR1 is SGHAT and CDR2 is FQNNGV. The ends lost 4 bases at V and 2 bases at J; junction bases unmatched: 8. CDR3 size: 16 residues.

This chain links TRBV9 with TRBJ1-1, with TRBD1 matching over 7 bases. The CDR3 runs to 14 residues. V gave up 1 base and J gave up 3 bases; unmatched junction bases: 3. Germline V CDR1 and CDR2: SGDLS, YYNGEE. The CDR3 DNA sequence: TGTGCCAGCAGCGTACGGGACAGTTACACTGAAGCTTTCTTT. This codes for CASSVRDSYTEAFF.

CDR3 DNA: TGTGCCAGCAGCGCAACGGACAGGGGGCCTGAAGCTTTCTTT. This encodes CASSATDRGPEAFF. V and J are TRBV9 and TRBJ1-1; 11 nucleotides match TRBD1. The germline CDR1 and CDR2 sequences are SGDLS and YYNGEE. CDR3 length: 14 residues. Trimming cost V 3 bases and J 6 bases; bases outside gene matches: 4.

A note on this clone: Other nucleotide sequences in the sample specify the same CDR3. CDR3 in DNA: TGTGCCAGCAGCTTGGGGAGGGCGGGCCAAGAGACCCAGTACTTC. Translated, it gives CASSLGRAGQETQYF. The gene calls are TRBV5-6 and TRBJ2-5; D possibly corresponds to TRBD2 (6 bases). This CDR3 is 15 amino acids long. The germline CDR1 and CDR2 sequences are SGHDT and YYEEEE. V dropped 0 bases and J dropped 1 base, with 10 bases sitting between them.

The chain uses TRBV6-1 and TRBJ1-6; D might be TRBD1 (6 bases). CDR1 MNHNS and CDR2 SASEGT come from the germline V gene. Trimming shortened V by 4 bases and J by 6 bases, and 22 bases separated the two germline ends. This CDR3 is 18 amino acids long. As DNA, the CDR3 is TGTGCCAGCAGTGGAGCGGGACCGGACAGCATGAGTAATTCACCCCTCCACTTT. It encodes CASSGAGPDSMSNSPLHF.

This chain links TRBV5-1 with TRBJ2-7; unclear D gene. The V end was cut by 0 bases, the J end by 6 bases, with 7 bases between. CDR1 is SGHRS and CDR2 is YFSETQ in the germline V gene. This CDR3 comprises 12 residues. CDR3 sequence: CASSLDICEQYF. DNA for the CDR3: TGCGCCAGCAGCTTGGACATCTGCGAGCAGTACTTC.

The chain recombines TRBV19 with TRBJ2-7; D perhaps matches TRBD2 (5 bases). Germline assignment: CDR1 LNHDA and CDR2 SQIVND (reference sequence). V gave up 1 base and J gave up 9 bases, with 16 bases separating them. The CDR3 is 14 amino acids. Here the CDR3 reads CASSIGATGNGQYF. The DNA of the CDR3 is TGTGCCAGTAGTATAGGGGCAACGGGGAATGGGCAGTACTTC.

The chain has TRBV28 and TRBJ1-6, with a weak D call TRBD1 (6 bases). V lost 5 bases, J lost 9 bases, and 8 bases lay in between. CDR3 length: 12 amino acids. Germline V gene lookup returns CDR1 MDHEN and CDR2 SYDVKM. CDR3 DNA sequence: TGTGCCAGCAGTCCCAGGGGTTCACCCCTCCACTTT. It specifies CASSPRGSPLHF.

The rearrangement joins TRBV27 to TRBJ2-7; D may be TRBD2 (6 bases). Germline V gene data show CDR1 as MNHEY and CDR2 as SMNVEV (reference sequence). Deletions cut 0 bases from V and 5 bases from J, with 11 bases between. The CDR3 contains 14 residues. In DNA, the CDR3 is TGTGCCAGCAGTTTATCGTTCGGAGGGCACGAGCAGTACTTC. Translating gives CASSLSFGGHEQYF.

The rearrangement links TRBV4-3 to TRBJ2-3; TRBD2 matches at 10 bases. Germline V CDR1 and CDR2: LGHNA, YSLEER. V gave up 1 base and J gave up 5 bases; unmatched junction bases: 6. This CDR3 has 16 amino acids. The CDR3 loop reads CASSQASGRALDTQYF. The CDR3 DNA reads TGCGCCAGCAGCCAAGCGAGCGGGAGGGCCCTAGATACGCAGTATTTT.

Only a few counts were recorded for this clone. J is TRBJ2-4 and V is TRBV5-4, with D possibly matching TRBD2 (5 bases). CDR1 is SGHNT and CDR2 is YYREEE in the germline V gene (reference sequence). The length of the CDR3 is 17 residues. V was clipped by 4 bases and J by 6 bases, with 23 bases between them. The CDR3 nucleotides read TGTGCCAGCAGCCAAGAGGGATCTCCGGACGGGGTAAACATTCAGTACTTC. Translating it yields CASSQEGSPDGVNIQYF.

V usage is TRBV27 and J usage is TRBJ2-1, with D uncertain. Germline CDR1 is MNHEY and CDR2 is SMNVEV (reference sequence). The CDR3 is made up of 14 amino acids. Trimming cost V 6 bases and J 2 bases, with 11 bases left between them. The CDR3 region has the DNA TGTGCCAGCAGCCCGGAGACCACCTACAATGAGCAGTTCTTC. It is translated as CASSPETTYNEQFF.

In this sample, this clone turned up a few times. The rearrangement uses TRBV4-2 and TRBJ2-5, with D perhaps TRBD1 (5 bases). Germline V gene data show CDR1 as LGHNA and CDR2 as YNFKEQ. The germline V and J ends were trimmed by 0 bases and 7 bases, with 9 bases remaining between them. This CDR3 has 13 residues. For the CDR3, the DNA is TGTGCCAGCAGCCAAGATGGGGCCACGACCCAGTACTTC. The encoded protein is CASSQDGATTQYF.

CDR3 coding DNA: TGTGCCAGCAGCTTGGACAGGGGTGCCGGGGAGCTGTTTTTT. As protein: CASSLDRGAGELFF. The V and J genes are TRBV5-6 and TRBJ2-2; TRBD1 matches 7 bases. The ends lost 0 bases at V and 6 bases at J; junction bases unmatched: 2. The CDR3 runs to 14 residues. Germline V gene sequence: CDR1 SGHDT, CDR2 YYEEEE. Full variable domain (remainder filled in from reference TRBV5-6 and TRBJ2-2): DAGVTQSPTHLIKTRGQQVTLRCSPKSGHDTVSWYQQALGQGPQFIFQYYEEEERQRGNFPDRFSGHQFPNYSSELNVNALLLGDSALYLCASSLDRGAGELFFGEGSRLTVL.

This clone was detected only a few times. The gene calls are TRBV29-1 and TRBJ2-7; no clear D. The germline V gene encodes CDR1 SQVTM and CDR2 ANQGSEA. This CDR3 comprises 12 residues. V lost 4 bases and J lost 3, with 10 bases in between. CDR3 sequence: CSVVYGFYEQYF. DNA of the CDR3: TGCAGCGTTGTGTACGGTTTCTACGAGCAGTACTTC.

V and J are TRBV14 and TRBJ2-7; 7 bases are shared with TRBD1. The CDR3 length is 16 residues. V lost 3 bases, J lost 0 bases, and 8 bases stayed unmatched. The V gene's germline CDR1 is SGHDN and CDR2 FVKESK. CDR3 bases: TGTGCCAGCAGCCAGGCCCCCGGGACAGCCTCCTACGAGCAGTACTTC. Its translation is CASSQAPGTASYEQYF.

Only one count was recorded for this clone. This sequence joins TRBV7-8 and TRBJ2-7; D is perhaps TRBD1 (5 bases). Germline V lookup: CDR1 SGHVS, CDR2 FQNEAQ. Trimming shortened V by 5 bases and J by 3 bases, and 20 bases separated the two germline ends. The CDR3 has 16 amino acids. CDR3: CASSLEYLEGVYEQYF. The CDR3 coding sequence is TGTGCCAGCAGCCTAGAGTATCTTGAAGGGGTCTACGAGCAGTACTTC.